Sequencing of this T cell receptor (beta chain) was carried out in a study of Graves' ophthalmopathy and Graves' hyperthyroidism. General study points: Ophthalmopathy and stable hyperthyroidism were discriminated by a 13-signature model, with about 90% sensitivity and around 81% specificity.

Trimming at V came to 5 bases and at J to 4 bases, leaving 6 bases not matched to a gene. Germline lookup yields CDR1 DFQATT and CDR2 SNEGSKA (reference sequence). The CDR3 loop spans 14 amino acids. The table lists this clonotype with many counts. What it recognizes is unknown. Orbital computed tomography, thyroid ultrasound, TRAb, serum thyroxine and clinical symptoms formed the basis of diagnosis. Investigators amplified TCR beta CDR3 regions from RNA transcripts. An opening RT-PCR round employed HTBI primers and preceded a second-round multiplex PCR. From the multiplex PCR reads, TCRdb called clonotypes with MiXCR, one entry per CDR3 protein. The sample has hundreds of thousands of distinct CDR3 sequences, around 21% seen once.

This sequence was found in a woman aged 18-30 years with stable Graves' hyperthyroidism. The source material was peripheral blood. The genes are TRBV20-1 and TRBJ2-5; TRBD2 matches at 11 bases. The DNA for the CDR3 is TGCAGTGCTCGCCGACTAGCGGGACTAGAGACCCAGTACTTC. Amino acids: CSARRLAGLETQYF.